This paragraph covers one T cell receptor beta chain sequence. Antigen unknown. Vbeta (60) and Jbeta (13) primers were used in the PCR. Method: immunoSEQ multiplex PCR; TCRdb's copy keeps in-frame clones and lacks some. Altogether 120,000 or so clones are present, more than 70% being singletons, with the ten largest covering around 3.7%. The data are from a study of cytomegalovirus exposure and HLA in healthy donors. Study-level results: Researchers catalogued approximately 160 TCR beta chains as cytomegalovirus-associated. Later analysis identified a missense DCLRE1C variant that was linked to TCR beta V- and J-gene trimming. It was in a later analysis that TCR association rates were seen to vary by HLA locus, highest for DRB1 and lowest for HLA-C.

V dropped 5 bases and J dropped 7; count of bases not matched to a gene: 7. Germline V gene sequence: CDR1 SGHTA, CDR2 FQGNSA. This CDR3 spans 13 amino acids. The rearrangement links TRBV7-2 to TRBJ2-7; the match to TRBD1 covers 8 bases. The receptor comes from a man aged 25 to 40 in good health and CMV-seronegative. The sample comprised PBMCs. The CDR3 region is CASSPGGPREQYF. CDR3 coding DNA: TGTGCCAGCAGCCCAGGGGGCCCTCGGGAGCAGTACTTC.